One sample yielded the 10 T cell receptor beta chains listed below, sequenced in a study of T cell responses to AZD1222 COVID-19 vaccine (dated by TCRdb to about 2021). This specimen's time point label, per the study, means: baseline before first vaccination. The sample's treatment or condition label is to be understood as: meningococcal conjugate vaccine given as trial control. Libraries were built with the immunoSEQ multiplex PCR assay. The table was pulled from immuneACCESS by TCRdb, which kept in-frame rearrangements only. Such tables lose some clones; where checked, under half of the loss comes from unresolved V genes, and the rest has no known cause. Recorded for this sample are around 78,000 clones; 70% to 90% of them occurred a single time. The ten largest clones capture about 5.5% of the sample. The sequencing here drew on peripheral blood, taken on day 0 of MenACWY control vaccination. The origin of the receptors is an adult in good health.

The chain joins TRBV5-1 to TRBJ2-7; maybe TRBD2 (5 bases). The germline V and J ends were trimmed by 0 bases and 3 bases, with 16 bases remaining between them. The CDR3 runs 16 residues. CDR1 and CDR2 from the germline V gene are SGHRS and YFSETQ. The CDR3 here is CASSLVPTGSFYEQYF. CDR3 bases: TGCGCCAGCAGCTTGGTGCCAACGGGAAGCTTCTACGAGCAGTACTTC.

In nucleotides, the CDR3 is TGTGCCAGCAGCTTGGGACTAGCGGGGGGCCTTGACTACGAGCAGTACTTC. Its protein is CASSLGLAGGLDYEQYF. The chain recombines TRBV5-8 with TRBJ2-7, with TRBD2 identical over 13 bases. Per the germline V gene, CDR1 is SGHTS and CDR2 is YDEGEE. The CDR3 totals 17 residues. V lost 0 bases, J lost 3 bases, and 6 bases stayed unmatched.

The J gene is TRBJ1-5, the V gene TRBV5-1, with D tentatively TRBD1 (6 bases). CDR3 length equals 15 residues. Trimming took 4 bases from V and 2 from J, leaving 13 bases between them. Looked up from germline, CDR1 is SGHRS and CDR2 is YFSETQ. The CDR3 region has the DNA TGCGCCAGCAGCCCCAGGGGTGGCGGCAATCAGCCCCAGCATTTT. Its translation: CASSPRGGGNQPQHF. The whole variable domain, filled in from reference TRBV5-1 and TRBJ1-5, reads KAGVTQTPRYLIKTRGQQVTLSCSPISGHRSVSWYQQTPGQGLQFLFEYFSETQRNKGNFPGRFSGRQFSNSRSEMNVSTLELGDSALYLCASSPRGGGNQPQHFGDGTRLSIL.

This clone was picked up one time. The rearrangement links TRBV9 to TRBJ2-7, with a weak D call TRBD1 (5 bases). With 0 bases removed from V and 2 bases from J, the gap between germline ends came to 12 bases. Germline V gene lookup returns CDR1 SGDLS and CDR2 YYNGEE. The CDR3 has 15 residues. CDR3 DNA sequence: TGTGCCAGCAGCGTAGAGCCAGGGCTGACCTACGAGCAGTACTTC. Encoded protein: CASSVEPGLTYEQYF.

The J gene is TRBJ1-1, the V gene TRBV9; no firm D call. CDR3 length: 14 residues. Germline V gene lookup returns CDR1 SGDLS and CDR2 YYNGEE. The V gene lost 0 bases and the J gene lost 1 base, with 7 bases spanning the gap. CDR3 amino acids: CASSVEGRNTEAFF. DNA for the CDR3: TGTGCCAGCAGCGTAGAGGGCCGGAACACTGAAGCTTTCTTT.

This clone was counted a single time. V gene TRBV7-9 combines with J gene TRBJ2-7; no definite D call. Germline assignment: CDR1 SEHNR and CDR2 FQNEAQ (reference sequence). V lost 1 base and J lost 2, with 9 bases in between. CDR3 length: 14 residues. CDR3 amino acids: CASSLGSFAYEQYF. Written as DNA, the CDR3 is TGTGCCAGCAGCTTAGGGTCCTTTGCCTACGAGCAGTACTTC.

J is TRBJ1-4 and V is TRBV5-1; D may be TRBD1 (6 bases). Trimming removed 0 bases from V and 5 bases from J, with 8 bases in between. The CDR3 length is 14 residues. Germline CDR1 is SGHRS and CDR2 is YFSETQ. The CDR3 here is CASSLVGGNEKLFF. In DNA form, the CDR3 reads TGCGCCAGCAGCTTGGTAGGGGGGAATGAAAAACTGTTTTTT.

The rearrangement uses TRBV19 and TRBJ1-4; 8 bases fit TRBD1. The germline CDR1 and CDR2 sequences are LNHDA and SQIVND (reference sequence). CDR3 size: 14 residues. The ends lost 7 bases at V and 8 bases at J; junction bases unmatched: 9. CDR3 residues: CASNNRGDSEKLFF. CDR3 DNA: TGTGCCAGTAACAACAGGGGGGATTCCGAAAAACTGTTTTTT. Based on the CDR3 plus reference TRBV19 and TRBJ1-4, the full variable domain is DGGITQSPKYLFRKEGQNVTLSCEQNLNHDAMYWYRQDPGQGLRLIYYSQIVNDFQKGDIAEGYSVSREKKESFPLTVTSAQKNPTAFYLCASNNRGDSEKLFFGSGTQLSVL.

The CDR3 sequence: CASSLDPSGANVLTF. CDR3 DNA sequence: TGTGCCAGCAGCTTGGACCCGTCTGGGGCCAACGTCCTGACTTTC. J is TRBJ2-6 and V is TRBV5-4; unclear D gene. V lost 0 bases, J lost 1 base, and 5 bases lay in between. From germline, CDR1 is SGHNT and CDR2 YYREEE (reference sequence). The CDR3 runs to 15 residues.

Worth noting for this clone: Different DNA sequences within this sample yield the same CDR3. The chain has TRBV7-2 and TRBJ1-1, with no clear D. The V end lost 5 bases, the J end lost 0 bases, and 10 bases lay between the germline ends. This CDR3 has 14 residues. Per the germline V gene, CDR1 is SGHTA and CDR2 is FQGNSA. This CDR3 reads CASSPVTVNTEAFF. DNA of the CDR3: TGTGCCAGCAGCCCGGTTACAGTGAACACTGAAGCTTTCTTT.